A single T cell receptor (beta chain) is shown here with its context. Its specificity is unknown. Per germline, CDR1 SGHRS and CDR2 YFSETQ. Losses at the gene ends were 7 bases for V and 7 bases for J; bases not matched to a gene: 15. The CDR3 has 17 amino acids. The sample originates from a study of cytomegalovirus exposure and HLA in healthy donors. About the study: HLA-typed donors were the source of tens of millions of unique TCRs held in an early data release. The study, taken as a whole, reports: When a later analysis compared HLA-associated TCR beta chains with equally common others, the HLA-associated chains turned out to be more clonally expanded and to have lower generation probabilities. A later analysis found most CMV-associated TCR beta chains apparently HLA-restricted.

In the PCR, 60 Vbeta and 13 Jbeta primers were used. Measured with immunoSEQ multiplex PCR; TCRdb has only the in-frame clones, and not every one. The sample records 140,000 to 150,000 clones, about 10% being singletons. Sequencing used PBMCs. The chain employs TRBV5-1 and TRBJ2-1; TRBD1 matches at 12 bases. This clonotype was obtained from a man over 45 in good health and CMV-seronegative. DNA of the CDR3: TGCGCCAGCCCTATACCTACCGGGACAGGGGGCATGAATGAGCAGTTCTTC. As protein: CASPIPTGTGGMNEQFF.